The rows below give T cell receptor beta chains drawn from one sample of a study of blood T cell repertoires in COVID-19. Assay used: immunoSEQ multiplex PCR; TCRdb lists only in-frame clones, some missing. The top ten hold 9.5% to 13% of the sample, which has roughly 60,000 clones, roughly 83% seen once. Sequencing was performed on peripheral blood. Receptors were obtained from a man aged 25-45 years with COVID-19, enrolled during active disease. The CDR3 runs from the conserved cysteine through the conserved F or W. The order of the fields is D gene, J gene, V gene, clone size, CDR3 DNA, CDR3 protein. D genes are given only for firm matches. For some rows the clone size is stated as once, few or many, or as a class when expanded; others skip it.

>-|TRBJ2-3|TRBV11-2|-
TGTGCCAGCAGCTTAGTGAGCGAATGGCAAGATACGCAGTATTTT
CASSLVSEWQDTQYF
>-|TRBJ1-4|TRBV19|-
TGTGCCAGTAGTCCCACTTACCTGGGGGCGGTTAATGAAAAACTGTTTTTT
CASSPTYLGAVNEKLFF
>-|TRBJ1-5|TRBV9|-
TGTGCCAGCAGCGAGGAGGTAGTCGGGCCCCAGCATTTT
CASSEEVVGPQHF
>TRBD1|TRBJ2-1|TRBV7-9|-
TGTGCCAGCAACGTTTCAGGGGGCAGGGGTGAGCAGTTCTTC
CASNVSGGRGEQFF
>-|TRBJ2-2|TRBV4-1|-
TGCGCCAGCAGCCAAGATACGGAGGGGGCGCTTCCCGGGGAGCTGTTTTTT
CASSQDTEGALPGELFF
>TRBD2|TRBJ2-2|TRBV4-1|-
TGCGCCAGCAGCCTGCGGGAGATGGACACCGGGGAGCTGTTTTTT
CASSLREMDTGELFF
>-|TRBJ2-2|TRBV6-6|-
TGTGCCAGCAGTCTCGGCAGGGGGGAGCTGTTTTTT
CASSLGRGELFF
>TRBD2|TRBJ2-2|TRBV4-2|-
TGTGCCAGCAGCCAGGGGACTAGCGGGAACACCGGGGAGCTGTTTTTT
CASSQGTSGNTGELFF
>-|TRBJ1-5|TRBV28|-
TGTGCCAGCAGTTCCACTCCCACAGGGACCTGGGGCCAGCCCCAGCATTTT
CASSSTPTGTWGQPQHF
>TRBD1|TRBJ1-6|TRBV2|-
TGTGCCAGCGGGACAGGGGTTAATTCACCCCTCCACTTT
CASGTGVNSPLHF
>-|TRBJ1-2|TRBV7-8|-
TGTGCCAGCAGCCAAGAGAACTATGGCTACACCTTC
CASSQENYGYTF
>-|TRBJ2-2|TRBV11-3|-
TGTGCCAGCAACCCTCAGGGCACCGGGGAGCTGTTTTTT
CASNPQGTGELFF
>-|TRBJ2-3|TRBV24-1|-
TGTGCCACCAGTGTGTCAGTTGCAGATACGCAGTATTTT
CATSVSVADTQYF
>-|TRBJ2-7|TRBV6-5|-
TGTGCCAGCAGCACCGGGTTTTTCTACGAGCAGTACTTC
CASSTGFFYEQYF
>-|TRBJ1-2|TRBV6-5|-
TGTGCCAGCGCTCTTCGACAGATCTATGGCTACACCTTC
CASALRQIYGYTF
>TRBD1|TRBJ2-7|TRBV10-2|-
TGCGCCAGCGTCGGGACAGAACCCCCCTACGAGCAGTACTTC
CASVGTEPPYEQYF
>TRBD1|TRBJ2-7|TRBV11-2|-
TGTGCCAGCAGCTTAGGGCGTTCAGGGGGCTACGAGCAGTACTTC
CASSLGRSGGYEQYF
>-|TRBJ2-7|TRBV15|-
TGTGCCACCAGCATCGAAAAGCAATACGAGCAGTACTTC
CATSIEKQYEQYF
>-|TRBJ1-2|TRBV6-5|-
TGTGCCAGCAGTTACCCAACGGGGGGGGGCGCCCACTTC
CASSYPTGGGAHF
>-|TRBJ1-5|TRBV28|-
TGTGCCAGCAGTCTGGGGGGGGCAGGGAATCAGCCCCAGCATTTT
CASSLGGAGNQPQHF
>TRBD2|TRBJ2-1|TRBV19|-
TGTGCCAGTATCCAAGCTAGCGGAAGTCCCAATGAGCAGTTCTTC
CASIQASGSPNEQFF
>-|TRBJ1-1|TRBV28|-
TGTGCCAGCACCCTCTCTCCGACAGTTGAAGCTTTCTTT
CASTLSPTVEAFF
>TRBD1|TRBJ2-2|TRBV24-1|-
TGTGCCTCCAAGGGGGCTGGAAACACCGGGGAGCTGTTTTTT
CASKGAGNTGELFF
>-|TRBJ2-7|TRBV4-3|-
TGCGCCAGCAGCCAAGGTTTCAGTCAGGGGGGACCCTACGAGCAGTACTTC
CASSQGFSQGGPYEQYF
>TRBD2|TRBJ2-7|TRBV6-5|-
TGTGCCAGCTCCTCTGCTAGCGGGGGGACCTACGAGCAGTACTTC
CASSSASGGTYEQYF
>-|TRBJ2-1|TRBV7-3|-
TGTGCCAGCAGCTTACCGGGACTTTACAATGAGCAGTTCTTC
CASSLPGLYNEQFF
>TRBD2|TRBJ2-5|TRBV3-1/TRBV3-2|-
TGTGCCAGCACCCCGGGCGGGAGTGCGTTTGAGACCCAGTACTTC
CASTPGGSAFETQYF
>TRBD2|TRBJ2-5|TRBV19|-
TGTGCCAGTAGTAAACTAGCGGGTCAGGAGGAGGAGACCCAGTACTTC
CASSKLAGQEEETQYF
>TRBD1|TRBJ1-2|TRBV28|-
TGTGCCAGCAGAACCCCGGGACAGATATATGGCTACACCTTC
CASRTPGQIYGYTF
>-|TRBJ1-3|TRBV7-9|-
TGTGCCAGCAGCTTTACTCTGGACACCATATATTTT
CASSFTLDTIYF
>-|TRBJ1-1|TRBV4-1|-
TGCGCCAGCAGCCAAGCATTCAGGGAAAGGACTGAAGCTTTCTTT
CASSQAFRERTEAFF
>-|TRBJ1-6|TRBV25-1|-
TGTGCCAGCAGTGGACGGACAGTGGGTGTATCACCCCTCCACTTT
CASSGRTVGVSPLHF
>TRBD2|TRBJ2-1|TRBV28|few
TGTGCCAGCAGAGCTAGCGGGGACAATGAGCAGTTCTTC
CASRASGDNEQFF
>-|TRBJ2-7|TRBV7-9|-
TGTGCCAGCAGCCAAAATTATAATGCAGGGTCCTACGAGCAGTACTTC
CASSQNYNAGSYEQYF
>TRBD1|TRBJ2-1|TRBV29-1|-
TGCAGCGGCGGCGCGACGGGACAGGGGTACAATGAGCAGTTCTTC
CSGGATGQGYNEQFF
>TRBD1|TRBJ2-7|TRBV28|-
TGTGCCAGCAGGGTCGCGAAAAGGACAGGGGTTTACGAGCAGTACTTC
CASRVAKRTGVYEQYF
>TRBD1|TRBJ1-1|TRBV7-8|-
TGTGCCAGCAGCTTAGGCCCTACAGGGGGAACTGAAGCTTTCTTT
CASSLGPTGGTEAFF
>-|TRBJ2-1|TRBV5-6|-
TGTGCCAGCAGCCAACGGACAGAGTACAAGGATGAGCAGTTCTTC
CASSQRTEYKDEQFF
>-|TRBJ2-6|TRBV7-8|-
TGTGCCAGCAGCTTACGCTCGGACTCTTTCTCTGGGGCCAACGTCCTGACTTTC
CASSLRSDSFSGANVLTF
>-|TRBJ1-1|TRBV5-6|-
TGTGCCAGCAGCTTGGTAAACACTGAAGCTTTCTTT
CASSLVNTEAFF
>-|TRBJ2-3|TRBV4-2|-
TGTGCCAGCAGCCAAGATCTTATGAAGCCGGATACGCAGTATTTT
CASSQDLMKPDTQYF
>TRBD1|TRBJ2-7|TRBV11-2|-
TGTGCCAGCAGCCCCGGGACAGCCTTCGAGCAGTACTTC
CASSPGTAFEQYF
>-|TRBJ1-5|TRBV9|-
TGTGCCAGCAGCGGCGGGACGGAAAATCAGCCCCAGCATTTT
CASSGGTENQPQHF
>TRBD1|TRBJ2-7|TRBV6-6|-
TGTGCCAGCAGTTTGACAGGGTACGAGCAGTACTTC
CASSLTGYEQYF
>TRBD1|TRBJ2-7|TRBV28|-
TGTGCCAGCAGTTTATGGGCAGGGGGCATATACGAGCAGTACTTC
CASSLWAGGIYEQYF
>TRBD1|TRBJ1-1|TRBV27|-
TGTGCCAGCAGAGATCCGGGACAGGGAATCGCTGAAGCTTTCTTT
CASRDPGQGIAEAFF
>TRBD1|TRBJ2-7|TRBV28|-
TGTGCCAGCAGTTCCTGGGACAGCGAGCAGTACTTC
CASSSWDSEQYF
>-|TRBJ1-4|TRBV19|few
TGTGCCAGTAGTAAGGACAGTGGTGAAAAACTGTTTTTT
CASSKDSGEKLFF
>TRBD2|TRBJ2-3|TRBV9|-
TGTGCCAGCAGCCTCATCGGGGCGGGAGGGCCCCATACGCAGTATTTT
CASSLIGAGGPHTQYF
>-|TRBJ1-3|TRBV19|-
TGTGCCAGTAATCGGCAGCGCTCTGGAAACACCATATATTTT
CASNRQRSGNTIYF
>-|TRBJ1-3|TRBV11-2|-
TGTGCCAGCAGCTTAGTCGTCAGGGCCTCTGGAAACACCATATATTTT
CASSLVVRASGNTIYF
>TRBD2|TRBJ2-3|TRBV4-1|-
TGCGCCAGCAGCCGGACTAGCGGGAGTAGAACAGATACGCAGTATTTT
CASSRTSGSRTDTQYF
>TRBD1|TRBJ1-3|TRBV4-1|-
TGCGCCAGCAGCCGAACCTCCGGGACAGACTCTGGAAACACCATATATTTT
CASSRTSGTDSGNTIYF
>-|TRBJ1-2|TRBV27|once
TGTGCCAGCAGTCTCGGACTTCACGGGGGCTACACCTTC
CASSLGLHGGYTF
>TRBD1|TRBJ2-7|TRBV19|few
TGTGCCAGTAGTAGACAGGGGGGAGCACCCTACGAGCAGTACTTC
CASSRQGGAPYEQYF
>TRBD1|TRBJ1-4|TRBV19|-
TGTGCCAGTAGCCCACCTTTACGGGACAGAGAAAAACTGTTTTTT
CASSPPLRDREKLFF
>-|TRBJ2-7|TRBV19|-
TGTGCCAGTAGTGGAGGGAGCTCCTACGAGCAGTACTTC
CASSGGSSYEQYF